A single sample is the source of the 30 T cell receptor beta chains below, sequenced in a study of blood T cell repertoires in COVID-19. Method: immunoSEQ multiplex PCR; TCRdb's copy keeps in-frame clones and lacks some. There are a few hundred thousand clones in the sample; roughly 80% occur only once, and around 4% lies in the top ten. The sample taken for sequencing was peripheral blood. These TCRs come from a woman aged 45-65 years with active or convalescent COVID-19.

The chain carries TRBV6-6 and TRBJ1-3, with D unresolved. Trimming pared 5 bases from V and 2 bases from J, leaving 25 bases between. The CDR3 totals 19 residues. From germline, CDR1 is MNHNY and CDR2 SVGAGI (reference sequence). DNA for the CDR3: TGTGCCAGCAGTCTCTCCGGCGGTCGTTTGGCAGCGGCTGGAAACACCATATATTTT. It yields the protein CASSLSGGRLAAAGNTIYF.

This rearrangement joins TRBV19 to TRBJ2-3; 7 bases are a match to TRBD1. The CDR3 covers 15 residues. V shed 4 bases, J shed 4 bases, and the junction held 8 bases outside the gene matches. Germline V gene sequence: CDR1 LNHDA, CDR2 SQIVND (reference sequence). CDR3 loop: CASSTTGVSPDTQYF. CDR3 DNA sequence: TGTGCCAGTAGTACCACAGGGGTAAGCCCAGATACGCAGTATTTT.

This chain joins TRBV6-6 and TRBJ1-5, with 7 bases that match TRBD1. V dropped 8 bases and J dropped 5; count of bases not matched to a gene: 12. The CDR3 has 15 residues. From germline, CDR1 is MNHNY and CDR2 SVGAGI (reference sequence). CDR3 in DNA: TGTGCCAGCTGCCGAACCTGGACAGGTGATCAGCCCCAGCATTTT. Protein: CASCRTWTGDQPQHF.

CDR3 bases: TGTGCCAGCAGTCAACTAGCGGGAGTTCCCTCTGGGGCCAACGTCCTGACTTTC. It codes for CASSQLAGVPSGANVLTF. V is TRBV7-6 and J is TRBJ2-6, with 11 positions matching TRBD2. CDR1 is SGHVS and CDR2 is FNYEAQ in the germline V gene. Trimming cost V 6 bases and J 0 bases; bases outside gene matches: 7. The CDR3 extends over 18 amino acids. The complete variable domain, with remaining parts taken from reference TRBV7-6 and TRBJ2-6, reads GAGVSQSPRYKVTKRGQDVALRCDPISGHVSLYWYRQALGQGPEFLTYFNYEAQQDKSGLPNDRFSAERPEGSISTLTIQRTEQRDSAMYRCASSQLAGVPSGANVLTFGAGSRLTVL.

This clone was seen only once. V is TRBV30 and J is TRBJ2-5; maybe TRBD1 (5 bases). Germline CDR1 reads GTSNPN; CDR2 reads SVGIG (reference sequence). The CDR3 totals 13 residues. With 1 base removed from V and 5 bases from J, the gap between germline ends came to 11 bases. CDR3 amino acids: CAWSGGVFETQYF. CDR3 nucleotide sequence: TGTGCCTGGAGTGGGGGCGTTTTTGAGACCCAGTACTTC.

J is TRBJ1-1 and V is TRBV29-1; 12 nucleotides align to TRBD1. Germline V gives CDR1 SQVTM, CDR2 ANQGSEA. The CDR3 consists of 15 residues. J lost 3 bases, V lost 0 bases, and 2 bases had no gene match. The CDR3 is CSVEEGQGAHTEAFF. The CDR3 region has the DNA TGCAGCGTTGAAGAGGGACAGGGGGCCCACACTGAAGCTTTCTTT.

CDR3 in DNA: TGTGCCAGCAGCTTAGCGCGTCTCATCCACGGGGAGCTGTTTTTT. This codes for CASSLARLIHGELFF. This sequence joins TRBV7-8 and TRBJ2-2; D call uncertain. Between the trimmed V and J ends, which lost 0 bases and 7 bases, there was a span of 12 bases. Germline loops: CDR1 SGHVS, CDR2 FQNEAQ. CDR3 length equals 15 residues.

J is TRBJ1-2 and V is TRBV12-5, with D perhaps matching TRBD1 (6 bases). Trimming stripped 0 bases from V and 6 bases from J, with 20 bases between. Germline V gives CDR1 LGHNT, CDR2 FRNRAP. The CDR3 runs 17 residues. The CDR3 DNA follows: TGTGCTAGTGGTTTGGTACTACAGGGAGGGGATAATGATGGCTACACCTTC. This translates into CASGLVLQGGDNDGYTF.

In this sample, this clone turned up a few times. V and J are TRBV21-1 and TRBJ1-1. TRBV21-1 is termed a pseudogene. The CDR3 totals 12 residues. The CDR3 nucleotides read TGTGCCAGCAGCAAAGTGGGGGGAGAAGCTTTCTTT. Residues: CASSKVGGEAFF.

This rearrangement joins TRBV7-8 to TRBJ2-1; 8 bases match TRBD2. Germline V gene data show CDR1 as SGHVS and CDR2 as FQNEAQ. The CDR3 loop spans 15 amino acids. Losses at the gene ends were 5 bases for V and 10 bases for J; bases not matched to a gene: 13. CDR3 bases: TGTGCCAGCAGCAAAAGCGGGAGAGTCTCCGGCGAGCAGTTCTTC. The encoded protein is CASSKSGRVSGEQFF. Drawing the rest from reference TRBV7-8 and TRBJ2-1, the complete variable domain is GAGVSQSPRYKVAKRGQDVALRCDPISGHVSLFWYQQALGQGPEFLTYFQNEAQLDKSGLPSDRFFAERPEGSVSTLKIQRTQQEDSAVYLCASSKSGRVSGEQFFGPGTRLTVL.

In DNA form, the CDR3 reads TGCGCCAGCAGTGATATTGCGGGAGACGGTGAGACCCAGTACTTC. This gives the protein CASSDIAGDGETQYF. The V call is TRBV10-1, the J call TRBJ2-5, with TRBD2 matching over 7 bases. The germline CDR1 and CDR2 sequences are WNHNN and SYGVQD (reference sequence). V lost 3 bases, J lost 5 bases, and 9 bases stayed unmatched. This CDR3 region has 15 residues.

This sequence joins TRBV11-2 and TRBJ2-7, with 7 bases matching TRBD2. CDR3 length: 14 residues. In germline, CDR1 is SGHAT, CDR2 FQNNGV. V shed 3 bases and J 4 bases; nucleotides not matched to a gene: 6. The CDR3: CASSLGGGTYEQYF. CDR3 DNA: TGTGCCAGCAGCTTGGGCGGGGGAACGTACGAGCAGTACTTC.

This chain uses TRBV3-1 (or the pseudogene TRBV3-2) with TRBJ1-1, with 8 bases fitting TRBD1. Germline CDR1 LGHDT, CDR2 YNNKEL (reference sequence). This CDR3 is 15 amino acids long. The V and J ends lost 4 bases and 5 bases, in that order; junction bases with no gene match: 9. CDR3 coding DNA: TGTGCCAGCAGCCCATCTCGACAGGGGTGGACTGAAGCTTTCTTT. Encoded protein: CASSPSRQGWTEAFF.

The rearrangement uses TRBV25-1 and TRBJ1-1; no clear D gene. Germline V CDR1 and CDR2: MGHDK, SYGVNS. The V and J ends lost 3 bases and 3 bases respectively, with 11 bases between them. The CDR3 runs to 14 residues. CDR3 bases: TGTGCCAGCAGTGAGTCGGTTACCTACACTGAAGCTTTCTTT. Amino acids: CASSESVTYTEAFF.

This sequence joins TRBV11-3 and TRBJ2-3; TRBD2 is a possible D gene (6 bases). CDR1 is SGHNT, CDR2 YENEEA, per germline. V was trimmed by 3 bases and J by 4 bases, leaving 11 bases between them. The CDR3 length is 14 residues. The CDR3, as DNA: TGTGCCAGCAGCTTGGGACTCAGCTCAGATACGCAGTATTTT. Its protein product is CASSLGLSSDTQYF.

The CDR3, as DNA: TGTGCCAGCAGCGGACAGGGAGGTAATCAGCCCCAGCATTTT. Residues: CASSGQGGNQPQHF. V gene TRBV7-8 combines with J gene TRBJ1-5; TRBD1 aligns across 8 bases. The V gene end was trimmed by 5 bases and the J gene end by 4 bases; junction bases not matched to a gene: 4. The length of the CDR3 is 14 residues. Per germline, CDR1 SGHVS and CDR2 FQNEAQ.

The chain couples TRBV19 to TRBJ1-5; D is undetermined. The CDR3 is 16 residues long. CDR1 LNHDA and CDR2 SQIVND come from the germline V gene (reference sequence). Trimming left V 3 bases short and J 1 base short, with 13 bases between. The CDR3 DNA follows: TGTGCCAGTAGTATTCGCGGCACCGCCAGCAATCAGCCCCAGCATTTT. It specifies CASSIRGTASNQPQHF. Complete variable domain (other parts from reference TRBV19 and TRBJ1-5): DGGITQSPKYLFRKEGQNVTLSCEQNLNHDAMYWYRQDPGQGLRLIYYSQIVNDFQKGDIAEGYSVSREKKESFPLTVTSAQKNPTAFYLCASSIRGTASNQPQHFGDGTRLSIL.

The gene calls are TRBV3-1 (or the pseudogene TRBV3-2) and TRBJ1-4; D might be TRBD1 (5 bases). Between the trimmed V and J ends, which lost 1 base and 6 bases, there was a span of 6 bases. This CDR3 has 13 amino acids. Per the germline V gene, CDR1 is LGHDT and CDR2 is YNNKEL (reference sequence). CDR3 in amino acids: CASSQVRDEKLFF. CDR3 sequence (DNA): TGTGCCAGCAGCCAAGTCAGGGATGAAAAACTGTTTTTT.

V and J are TRBV10-3 and TRBJ1-4, with D maybe TRBD1 (5 bases). This CDR3 is built from 13 residues. The V end was cut by 8 bases, the J end by 2 bases, with 9 bases between. The germline V gene encodes CDR1 ENHRY and CDR2 SYGVKD. CDR3 nucleotides: TGTGCCATCGGAGGGACCACTAATGAAAAACTGTTTTTT. Its translation: CAIGGTTNEKLFF.

This clone was picked up one time. The V and J genes are TRBV7-2 and TRBJ2-1; possibly TRBD2 for D (5 bases). The ends were cut back, 5 bases at V and 0 bases at J, with 14 bases in the middle. This CDR3 has 16 residues. The germline CDR1 and CDR2 sequences are SGHTA and FQGNSA. The CDR3 sequence: CASSPHAGRSYNEQFF. CDR3 nucleotides: TGTGCCAGCAGCCCGCATGCGGGCCGCTCCTACAATGAGCAGTTCTTC.

The chain carries TRBV5-6 and TRBJ2-1; 13 bases are shared with TRBD2. Trimming at V came to 5 bases and at J to 2 bases, leaving 4 bases not matched to a gene. Germline lookup yields CDR1 SGHDT and CDR2 YYEEEE. The CDR3 runs 16 residues. CDR3 amino acids: CASRRLAGGPYNEQFF. CDR3 DNA: TGTGCCAGCAGGAGACTAGCGGGAGGTCCCTACAATGAGCAGTTCTTC.

CDR3 sequence (DNA): TGTGCCACCGGCAGGGCAGAATCACCCCTCCACTTT. It codes for CATGRAESPLHF. This chain connects TRBV25-1 to TRBJ1-6; D may be TRBD1 (5 bases). Trimming took off 10 bases at V and 10 bases at J, with 14 bases between the two ends. The CDR3 has 12 amino acids. CDR1 and CDR2 from the germline V gene are MGHDK and SYGVNS.

This chain joins TRBV4-2 and TRBJ2-7, with unresolved D. Trimming took off 0 bases at V and 7 bases at J, with 16 bases between the two ends. CDR3 length: 15 amino acids. Germline CDR1 reads LGHNA; CDR2 reads YNFKEQ. CDR3 loop: CASSQDVEFSGEQYF. As DNA, the CDR3 is TGTGCCAGCAGCCAAGATGTGGAGTTCTCTGGTGAGCAGTACTTC.

This clone showed up just once. The rearrangement links TRBV13 to TRBJ2-7; 14 bases agree with TRBD2. The germline V gene encodes CDR1 PRHDT and CDR2 FYEKMQ (reference sequence). J lost 6 bases, V lost 4 bases, and 14 bases had no gene match. There are 18 residues in the CDR3. CDR3 bases: TGTGCCAGCAGCTCACCGGGACTAGCGGGAGTACGTCCGAGCGAGCAGTACTTC. Translation: CASSSPGLAGVRPSEQYF.

The chain has TRBV7-8 and TRBJ2-7; perhaps TRBD2 as D (6 bases). The CDR3 consists of 16 residues. CDR1 and CDR2 from the germline V gene are SGHVS and FQNEAQ. V lost 6 bases and J lost 3, with 21 bases in between. The CDR3 region is CASSFRVGGLSYEQYF. The CDR3 region has the DNA TGTGCCAGCAGTTTCAGGGTGGGGGGTTTGAGCTACGAGCAGTACTTC. The variable domain in full, with the rest retrieved from reference TRBV7-8 and TRBJ2-7, is GAGVSQSPRYKVAKRGQDVALRCDPISGHVSLFWYQQALGQGPEFLTYFQNEAQLDKSGLPSDRFFAERPEGSVSTLKIQRTQQEDSAVYLCASSFRVGGLSYEQYFGPGTRLTVT.

This clone came up many times. The chain carries TRBV6-5 and TRBJ2-3; 14 bases match TRBD2. CDR1 is MNHEY, CDR2 SVGAGI, per germline. Germline trimming cut 6 bases from V and 3 bases from J; bases unmatched to any gene: 2. The CDR3 has 15 residues. CDR3 protein: CASSRTSGRTDTQYF. CDR3 coding DNA: TGTGCCAGCAGCCGGACTAGCGGGAGGACAGATACGCAGTATTTT.

The chain recombines TRBV6-1 with TRBJ1-2, with unresolved D. Per the germline V gene, CDR1 is MNHNS and CDR2 is SASEGT. The CDR3 runs 15 residues. V gave up 0 bases and J gave up 1 base, with 9 bases separating them. The CDR3 nucleotides read TGTGCCAGCAGTGAAGCGGTCGACTTTAACTATGGCTACACCTTC. It yields the protein CASSEAVDFNYGYTF.

V and J are TRBV20-1 and TRBJ1-3, with a possible D match to TRBD1 (5 bases). CDR1 is DFQATT, CDR2 SNEGSKA, per germline (reference sequence). This CDR3 contains 16 residues. The ends were cut back, 3 bases at V and 4 bases at J, with 19 bases in the middle. CDR3 amino acids: CSASFTAGRSGNTIYF. The CDR3 nucleotides read TGCAGTGCTAGTTTCACAGCGGGGCGTTCCGGAAACACCATATATTTT.

The J gene is TRBJ2-7, the V gene TRBV2; D is possibly TRBD1 (5 bases). Trimming cost V 1 base and J 5 bases, with 12 bases left between them. The CDR3 contains 14 residues. Germline-derived CDR1 and CDR2 are SNHLY and FYNNEI. CDR3 protein: CASSEGQGYNEQYF. The CDR3 nucleotides read TGTGCCAGCAGTGAAGGGCAGGGTTACAACGAGCAGTACTTC.

V usage is TRBV6-6 and J usage is TRBJ1-5; 7 nucleotides agree with TRBD1. The length of the CDR3 is 15 residues. With 2 bases clipped from V and 1 base from J, the junction kept 2 bases outside the gene matches. CDR1 and CDR2 (germline): MNHNY, SVGAGI (reference sequence). CDR3 sequence (DNA): TGTGCCAGCAGTTACCTGGACAGGAGCAATCAGCCCCAGCATTTT. This gives the protein CASSYLDRSNQPQHF.